This T cell receptor (beta chain) was identified in a study of cytomegalovirus exposure and HLA in healthy donors. This clone was seen only a few times. Here immunoSEQ multiplex PCR was the method, and the copy in TCRdb shows in-frame clones only, minus some. The sample has approximately 150,000 clones; around 90% are singletons. From the roughly 120-subject validation cohort, which was separate from the approximately 720-subject first cohort, the donors were drawn. Per germline, CDR1 SGHNT and CDR2 YENEEA. Trimming shortened V by 8 bases and J by 6 bases, and 14 bases separated the two germline ends. The CDR3 has 13 residues.

The origin of this receptor is a man aged 18 to 29 in good health and CMV-seropositive. This chain uses TRBV11-3 with TRBJ2-4, with a possible D match to TRBD2 (5 bases). The source material was PBMCs. CDR3 sequence reads: CASSLGGGNIQYF. The CDR3 DNA reads as TGTGCCAGCTCCCTGGGCGGAGGAAACATTCAGTACTTC.